These T cell receptor beta chains were read from a single sample in a study of beta chain features in type 1 diabetes. Some clones are missing from TCRdb's copy, which holds only in-frame ones; the method was immunoSEQ multiplex PCR. The repertoire holds over 150,000 clones, 7.5% to 8.5% seen once, with 0.5% in the top ten. The sample was central memory CD4+ T cells from blood. The receptors here all came from a man younger than 35 with type 1 diabetes. Both conserved end residues are part of each CDR3. A D gene is named only where the DNA matches it firmly. Clone size, where shown, is once, few, many, or a class for clones that have expanded.

TRBV6-5	TRBD1	TRBJ2-1	few	CASSYDPGQGFNEQFF	TGTGCCAGCAGTTACGACCCGGGACAGGGTTTTAATGAGCAGTTCTTC
TRBV30	.	TRBJ1-6	.	CAWSEAGSSYNSPLHF	TGTGCCTGGAGTGAGGCGGGGAGCTCCTATAATTCACCCCTCCACTTT
TRBV15	.	TRBJ1-4	few	CATSRDRGATNEKLFF	TGTGCCACCAGCAGAGATCGGGGAGCAACTAATGAAAAACTGTTTTTT
TRBV2	TRBD2	TRBJ2-1	.	CASKEVAGVREQFF	TGTGCCAGCAAGGAAGTAGCGGGAGTGAGGGAGCAGTTCTTC
TRBV5-1	.	TRBJ2-1	few	CASSHPPVVNEQFF	TGCGCCAGCAGCCACCCCCCGGTTGTGAATGAGCAGTTCTTC
TRBV11-2	TRBD1	TRBJ1-2	few	CASSPSGDRGNYGYTF	TGTGCCAGCAGCCCTAGCGGGGACAGGGGTAACTATGGCTACACCTTC
TRBV7-9	TRBD2	TRBJ2-1	.	CASSYRTSGGNEQFF	TGTGCCAGCAGCTACCGGACTAGCGGGGGCAATGAGCAGTTCTTC
TRBV11-2	.	TRBJ1-1	few	CASSLTGRTEAFF	TGTGCCAGCAGCCTGACGGGAAGAACTGAAGCTTTCTTT
TRBV7-2	.	TRBJ2-6	few	CASSLGLAANVLTF	TGTGCCAGCAGCTTAGGACTGGCGGCCAACGTCCTGACTTTC
TRBV29-1	TRBD1	TRBJ2-7	.	CSVLAGTVNYEQYF	TGCAGCGTTTTAGCCGGGACAGTAAACTACGAGCAGTACTTC
TRBV4-3	TRBD1	TRBJ1-5	few	CASSLRQGDNQPQHF	TGCGCCAGCAGCCTAAGACAGGGAGACAATCAGCCCCAGCATTTT
TRBV28	TRBD1	TRBJ2-7	many	CASSYDRGVYEQYF	TGTGCCAGCAGTTACGACAGGGGGGTCTACGAGCAGTACTTC
TRBV30	.	TRBJ2-7	many	CAWKEGRGHEQYF	TGTGCCTGGAAAGAAGGCAGGGGCCACGAGCAGTACTTC
TRBV5-6	.	TRBJ1-5	once	CASSFSGDQPQHF	TGTGCCAGCAGCTTTTCGGGGGATCAGCCCCAGCATTTT
TRBV10-3	.	TRBJ2-3	.	CASRVAEVTDTQYF	TGTGCCTCAAGGGTAGCGGAGGTCACAGATACGCAGTATTTT
TRBV11-2	TRBD2	TRBJ2-3	.	CASGTRLAGITDTQYF	TGTGCCAGCGGCACTCGACTAGCGGGAATCACAGATACGCAGTATTTT
TRBV7-2	.	TRBJ1-2	.	CASSFNPGEGYTF	TGTGCCAGCAGTTTTAACCCAGGGGAAGGCTACACCTTC
TRBV27	.	TRBJ1-5	.	CASSLRQLNQPQHF	TGTGCCAGCAGTTTACGACAGCTCAATCAGCCCCAGCATTTT
TRBV29-1	TRBD1	TRBJ1-2	few	CSGETGYDGYTF	TGCAGCGGCGAGACAGGGTATGATGGCTACACCTTC
TRBV5-4	TRBD2	TRBJ2-1	few	CASSLGLTSGSNEQFF	TGTGCCAGCAGCTTGGGTCTCACTAGCGGGAGTAATGAGCAGTTCTTC
TRBV5-6	TRBD1	TRBJ1-2	few	CASSSYGTVNYGYTF	TGTGCCAGCAGCTCCTACGGGACAGTCAACTATGGCTACACCTTC
TRBV28	TRBD2	TRBJ2-1	few	CASPPAGAKGLAGGQQFF	TGTGCCAGCCCTCCCGCGGGGGCGAAGGGACTAGCGGGAGGCCAGCAGTTCTTC
TRBV19	.	TRBJ2-5	few	CASSINSWQETQYF	TGTGCCAGTAGTATCAACTCGTGGCAAGAGACCCAGTACTTC
TRBV5-1	.	TRBJ2-7	few	CASIGGWPSYEQYF	TGCGCCAGCATCGGCGGGTGGCCGTCCTACGAGCAGTACTTC
TRBV5-1	TRBD2	TRBJ2-7	.	CASSLQAGGPYEQYF	TGCGCCAGCAGCTTGCAAGCGGGAGGCCCCTACGAGCAGTACTTC
TRBV27	TRBD2	TRBJ2-3	few	CASNPGLGRFTDTQYF	TGTGCCAGCAATCCCGGACTAGGCCGATTCACAGATACGCAGTATTTT